Below, one TCR beta chain is given with its context. CDR3 length equals 14 residues. Germline CDR1 is KGHSH and CDR2 is LQKENI. Trimming left V 5 bases short and J 9 bases short, with 17 bases between. Enrollees, roughly 18 to 89 years old, lived in some 24 US areas. Grouping used clinical history reported by participants in a survey and questionnaire. Participants classified as exposed had met a COVID-19 case within 2 weeks before study entry. This sample was taken from a study of blood T cell repertoires in COVID-19. How the authors handled the data: The authors estimated nucleated cell counts from reference gene primer amplification. Method: immunoSEQ multiplex PCR; TCRdb's copy keeps in-frame clones and lacks some. That table supplies the V and J calls and clone size; D and trimming were determined from the DNA. In the table there are about 220,000 clones, 85% to 90% of which are singletons.

Sequencing input: PBMCs or T cells enriched from blood (not recorded which). The receptor was derived from a man aged 25 to 40 who had been exposed to COVID-19. The chain couples TRBV18 to TRBJ1-5; a possible D gene is TRBD1 (6 bases). The CDR3 is CASSVFQGSGPQHF. The CDR3 DNA follows: TGTGCCAGCTCAGTATTTCAGGGGTCCGGGCCCCAGCATTTT.